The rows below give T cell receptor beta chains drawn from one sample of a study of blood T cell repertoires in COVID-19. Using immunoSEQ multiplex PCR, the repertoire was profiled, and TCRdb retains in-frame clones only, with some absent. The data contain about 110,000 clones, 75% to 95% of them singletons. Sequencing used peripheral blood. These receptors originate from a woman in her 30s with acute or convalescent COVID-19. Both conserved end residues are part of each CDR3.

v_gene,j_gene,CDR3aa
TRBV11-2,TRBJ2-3,CASSLSETVTDTQYF
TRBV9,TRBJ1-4,CASSVGTGGPEKLFF
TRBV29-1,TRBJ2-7,CSVETGTSDKMEQYF
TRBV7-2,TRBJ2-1,CASSLDQEALRFF
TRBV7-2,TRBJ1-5,CASSLGQSNQPQHF
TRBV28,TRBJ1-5,CASSLSGNQPQHF
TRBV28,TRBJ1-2,CASRGGNSYGYTF
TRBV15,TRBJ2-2,CATSPRDWTLGAGELFF
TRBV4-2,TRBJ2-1,CASSQETSGGSTYNEQFF
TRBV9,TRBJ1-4,CASSVAGGTNEKLFF
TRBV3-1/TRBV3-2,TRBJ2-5,CASRRAGETQYF
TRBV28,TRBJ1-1,CASSYLNTEAFF
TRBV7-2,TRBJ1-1,CASSPSRLVTEAFF
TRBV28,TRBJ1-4,CASSSPTGEKLFF
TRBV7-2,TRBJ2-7,CASSTGGTSRGEQYF
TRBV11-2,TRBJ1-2,CASSLAGGGGYTF
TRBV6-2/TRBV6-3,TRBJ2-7,CASSYALSRASYEQYF
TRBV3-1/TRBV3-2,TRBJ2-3,CASSQDLGRGGGDTQYF
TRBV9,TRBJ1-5,CASSVTGEEDQPQHF
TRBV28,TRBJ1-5,CASRGSGSNQPQHF
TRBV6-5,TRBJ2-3,CASSYSASGADTQYF
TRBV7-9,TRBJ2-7,CASSRISGQDSYEQYF
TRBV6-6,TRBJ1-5,CASTLSEGQPQHF
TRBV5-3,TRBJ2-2,CARSNQQGAVTGELFF
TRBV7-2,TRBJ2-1,CASAILSSYNEQFF
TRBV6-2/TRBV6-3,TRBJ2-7,CASSYLRGQGYEQYF
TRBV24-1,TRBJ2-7,CATSDPNRVLGQYF
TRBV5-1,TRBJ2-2,CASSLVGTGSGELFF
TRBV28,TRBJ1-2,CASSFPGRANYGYTF
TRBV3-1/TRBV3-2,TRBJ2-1,CASSQVHAGGQDEQFF
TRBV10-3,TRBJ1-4,CAISERGRDEKLFF
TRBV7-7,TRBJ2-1,CASSPNRGGHNEQFF
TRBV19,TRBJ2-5,CASSPRQTETQYF
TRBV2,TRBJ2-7,CASSDSLAGEQYF
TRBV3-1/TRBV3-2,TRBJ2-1,CASSRETGTKMNEQFF
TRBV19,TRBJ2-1,CASTASASHYNEQFF
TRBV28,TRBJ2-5,CASSDRERETQYF
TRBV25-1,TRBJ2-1,CASSELLETSGGNEQFF
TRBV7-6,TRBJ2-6,CASSSPGTGANVLTF
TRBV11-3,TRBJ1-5,CASSSKAGFHQPQHF
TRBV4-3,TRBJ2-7,CASSQDGTGRYEQYF
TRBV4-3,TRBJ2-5,CASSQGGAETQYF
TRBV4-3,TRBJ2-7,CASSQYGSYEQYF
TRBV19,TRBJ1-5,CASSPQGVGQPQHF
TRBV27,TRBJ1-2,CASSLSPLVQGANYGYTF
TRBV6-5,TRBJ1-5,CAGSWGGGSNQPQHF
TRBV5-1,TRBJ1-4,CASSLGGDNEKLFF
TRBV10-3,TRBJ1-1,CAISESIRGTEAFF
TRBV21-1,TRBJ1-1,CASSKAPDTEAFF
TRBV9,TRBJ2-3,CASSGTGLGTDTQYF
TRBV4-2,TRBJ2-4,CASSQYLETSGENIQYF
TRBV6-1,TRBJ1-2,CASSEGQGFSGYTF
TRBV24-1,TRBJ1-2,CATSDASGQGGVDGYTF
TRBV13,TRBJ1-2,CASRSGENYGYTF